The 18 T cell receptor beta chains in this list originate from one sample, sequenced in a study of regulatory T cells in long-lasting Graves disease. Building the TCR beta libraries relied on iRepertoire HTBI primers, and CDR3 regions underwent Arm-PCR. Each CDR3 protein gets one entry after TCRdb re-called the multiplex PCR reads with MiXCR. The sample lists almost 350,000 distinct CDR3 sequences, around 20% seen once, with just under 30% in the top ten. Time point described: persistent/refractory GD, antithyroid drugs over 5 years with positive TRAb. Making the TCR library involved RNA that had been extracted from PBMCs. The sequencing used peripheral blood mononuclear cells (PBMCs), collected when the disease was refractory, from a patient treated with antithyroid drugs. These receptor sequences come from a female donor with Graves disease.

The gene calls are TRBV2 and TRBJ2-3; perhaps D is TRBD1 or TRBD2 (6 bases each). There are 14 residues in the CDR3. Trimming removed 6 bases from V and 2 bases from J, with 12 bases in between. Germline assignment: CDR1 SNHLY and CDR2 FYNNEI. The CDR3 DNA follows: TGTGCCAGCAGGGAGGGGGTCCTCACAGATACGCAGTATTTT. This encodes CASREGVLTDTQYF. Drawing the rest from reference TRBV2 and TRBJ2-3, the complete variable domain is EPEVTQTPSHQVTQMGQEVILRCVPISNHLYFYWYRQILGQKVEFLVSFYNNEISEKSEIFDDQFSVERPDGSNFTLKIRSTKLEDSAMYFCASREGVLTDTQYFGPGTRLTVL.

The genes are TRBV19 and TRBJ2-6, with D maybe TRBD2 (6 bases). The CDR3 spans 15 residues. The V end lost 10 bases, the J end lost 2 bases, and 15 bases lay between the germline ends. Germline V gene data show CDR1 as LNHDA and CDR2 as SQIVND (reference sequence). CDR3 sequence reads: CATNSGAPGANVLTF. The CDR3 bases are TGTGCCACGAACTCGGGAGCCCCTGGGGCCAACGTCCTGACTTTC. The full variable domain, rest sourced from reference TRBV19 and TRBJ2-6, is DGGITQSPKYLFRKEGQNVTLSCEQNLNHDAMYWYRQDPGQGLRLIYYSQIVNDFQKGDIAEGYSVSREKKESFPLTVTSAQKNPTAFYLCATNSGAPGANVLTFGAGSRLTVL.

This clonotype has a handful of counts. The chain links TRBV12-3 or TRBV12-4 to TRBJ2-1, with D unresolved. CDR3 length: 12 amino acids. Between the trimmed V and J ends, which lost 6 bases and 5 bases, there was a span of 8 bases. This CDR3 reads CASRRVNNEQFF. The CDR3 coding sequence is TGTGCCAGCAGAAGGGTTAACAATGAGCAGTTCTTC.

This clonotype was seen a few times. The rearrangement links TRBV7-2 to TRBJ2-7, with D perhaps matching TRBD1 or TRBD2 (5 bases each). The CDR3 loop spans 13 amino acids. Trimming stripped 8 bases from V and 6 bases from J, with 17 bases between. Germline V CDR1 and CDR2: SGHTA, FQGNSA. The CDR3 nucleotides read TGTGCCAGCTGGGGACCAGGCAGTCTCGAGCAGTACTTC. It translates to CASWGPGSLEQYF.

This chain uses TRBV7-2 with TRBJ2-2; possible D gene TRBD2, 5 bases. V was clipped by 3 bases and J by 1 base, with 6 bases between them. The CDR3 runs 14 residues. Germline V gives CDR1 SGHTA, CDR2 FQGNSA. The CDR3 sequence is CASSFEGNTGELFF. DNA for the CDR3: TGTGCCAGCAGCTTTGAGGGGAACACCGGGGAGCTGTTTTTT.

There are many counts of this clonotype. The chain is built from TRBV2 and TRBJ2-2, with TRBD2 as a possible D gene (5 bases). This CDR3 is built from 15 residues. Trimming left V 1 base short and J 8 bases short, with 14 bases between. Germline CDR1 and CDR2: SNHLY and FYNNEI. CDR3 DNA sequence: TGTGCCAGCAGTGAAGGCGTACTAGGTCGGGGGGAGCTGTTTTTT. Its translation is CASSEGVLGRGELFF.

This clonotype was recorded many times. This chain uses TRBV7-3 with TRBJ1-5, with D maybe TRBD1 (5 bases). The CDR3 contains 15 residues. V dropped 6 bases and J dropped 1 base, with 13 bases sitting between them. Germline CDR1 reads SGHTA; CDR2 reads FQGTGA. The CDR3 protein is CASRSGGNSNQPQHF. As DNA, the CDR3 is TGTGCCAGCAGGTCGGGGGGAAACAGCAATCAGCCCCAGCATTTT.

This clonotype occurred many times. The CDR3 DNA reads TGTGCCACCAGTGCCCACCGGGCAGAGCCCCAGCATTTT. It is translated as CATSAHRAEPQHF. J is TRBJ1-5 and V is TRBV24-1; D remains ambiguous. V was shortened by 5 bases and J by 8 bases, with 12 bases between the two germline ends. The CDR3 has 13 amino acids. CDR1 and CDR2 (germline): KGHDR, SFDVKD.

This clonotype has just a few counts. The chain links TRBV19 to TRBJ2-5; 12 positions agree with TRBD1. The end of the DNA is better explained by TRBJ2-1, so the J call may be wrong. Germline V gene lookup returns CDR1 LNHDA and CDR2 SQIVND (reference sequence). The CDR3 has 14 residues. The chain's CDR3 is CASSRDRGQDEQFF. The CDR3, as DNA: TGTGCCAGTAGTCGGGACAGGGGGCAAGATGAGCAGTTCTTC.

This clonotype was seen a handful of times. V usage is TRBV2 and J usage is TRBJ2-1; D unclear. Trimming removed 4 bases at V and 2 bases at J, with 9 bases between. The CDR3 totals 14 residues. CDR1 SNHLY and CDR2 FYNNEI come from the germline V gene. The CDR3 sequence: CASSVGWPYNEQFF. In nucleotides, the CDR3 is TGTGCCAGCAGTGTGGGGTGGCCCTACAATGAGCAGTTCTTC.

The table lists this clonotype with a few counts. The rearrangement joins TRBV7-9 to TRBJ2-3; D is possibly TRBD1 (6 bases). Germline V lookup: CDR1 SEHNR, CDR2 FQNEAQ (reference sequence). V dropped 6 bases and J dropped 1 base, with 23 bases sitting between them. This CDR3 spans 18 amino acids. The CDR3 here is CASRPYSKQGVGTDTQYF. CDR3 sequence (DNA): TGTGCCAGCAGGCCCTACTCGAAACAGGGAGTTGGCACAGATACGCAGTATTTT.

Ten or more counts support this clonotype. This CDR3 reads CASRQGFQPQHF. The CDR3 DNA reads as TGTGCCAGCAGACAGGGGTTTCAGCCCCAGCATTTT. This chain joins TRBV28 and TRBJ1-5, with 7 positions matching TRBD1. The J segment lost 6 bases and the V segment lost 6 bases, leaving 2 bases of the junction unmatched. This CDR3 has 12 amino acids. Germline CDR1 reads MDHEN; CDR2 reads SYDVKM.

This chain joins TRBV2 and TRBJ2-5; 9 bases map to TRBD1. Trimming at V came to 5 bases and at J to 2 bases, leaving 6 bases not matched to a gene. This CDR3 has 15 amino acids. The V gene's germline CDR1 is SNHLY and CDR2 FYNNEI. The DNA of the CDR3 is TGTGCCAGCAGTTCCAGACAGGGGGTGCAAGAGACCCAGTACTTC. Translating it yields CASSSRQGVQETQYF. The variable domain in full, with the rest retrieved from reference TRBV2 and TRBJ2-5, is EPEVTQTPSHQVTQMGQEVILRCVPISNHLYFYWYRQILGQKVEFLVSFYNNEISEKSEIFDDQFSVERPDGSNFTLKIRSTKLEDSAMYFCASSSRQGVQETQYFGPGTRLLVL.

As regards this clonotype: Germline and junction disagree at one end, which may indicate a read error. V is TRBV7-2 and J is TRBJ1-1; D may be TRBD1 (6 bases). From germline, CDR1 is SGHTA and CDR2 FQGNSA. The CDR3 extends over 14 amino acids. The CDR3 DNA reads as TGTGCCAGCAGCTCACAGGGCTTGGGGACTGAAGCTTCCTTT. Protein product: CASSSQGLGTEASF.

V usage is TRBV20-1 and J usage is TRBJ2-5; D call uncertain. The germline V gene has CDR1 DFQATT and CDR2 SNEGSKA (reference sequence). The CDR3 has 11 residues. Trimming took off 5 bases at V and 2 bases at J, with 6 bases between the two ends. CDR3 loop: CSAAPQETQYF. In DNA form, the CDR3 reads TGCAGTGCTGCCCCTCAAGAGACCCAGTACTTC.

The chain joins TRBV20-1 to TRBJ2-1; D ambiguous. The CDR3 has 11 amino acids. Trimming took 5 bases from V and 2 from J, leaving 4 bases between them. Germline assignment: CDR1 DFQATT and CDR2 SNEGSKA (reference sequence). The CDR3 DNA reads as TGCAGTGCTTCGGCCTACAATGAGCAGTTCTTC. Protein sequence: CSASAYNEQFF.

The V call is TRBV4-3, the J call TRBJ1-5; D gene unclear. The CDR3 sequence is 15 residues long. Germline CDR1 is LGHNA and CDR2 is YSLEER. Deletions cut 0 bases from V and 7 bases from J, with 13 bases between. CDR3: CASSQDYGLGQPQHF. CDR3 in DNA: TGCGCCAGCAGCCAAGATTACGGCCTCGGGCAGCCCCAGCATTTT.

J is TRBJ2-3 and V is TRBV6-1; D remains ambiguous. Germline-derived CDR1 and CDR2 are MNHNS and SASEGT. V lost 7 bases, J lost 2 bases, and 7 bases lay in between. The CDR3 runs to 12 residues. CDR3 nucleotides: TGTGCCAGCACGGCTAACACAGATACGCAGTATTTT. It is translated as CASTANTDTQYF.